This T cell receptor beta chain was observed in a study of identical twins (dated by TCRdb to 2015 to 2016). About the full investigation: To test whether fetal clonotypes persist, this study deep-sequenced TCR alpha and beta repertoires from monozygotic twins, from unrelated adults of various ages, and from cord blood. To rule out contamination, replicate twin experiments were performed at different times with different library preparation protocols.

Only healthy Caucasian donors were included. Three pairs of female monozygotic twins, all aged roughly 18 to 29 years, were included in the twin cohort. The RNA used for TCR libraries was isolated from peripheral blood mononuclear cells. This clonotype was detected many times. Its antigen is still unknown. Per-nucleotide qualities are absent, and no much larger clonotype sits a single base away. The junction shows trimming of 2 bases on V and 7 bases on J, plus 9 bases between the germline ends. CDR1 and CDR2, looked up from the germline V gene, are MGHRA and YSYEKL. The CDR3, from cysteine to phenylalanine, totals 14 residues. The CDR3 DNA has 42 bases and is translated from base 1. What the authors observed across the whole study: In monozygotic twins, recombination models systematically underestimated out-of-frame TCR alpha sharing, but the models matched the sharing seen between unrelated individuals. The excess sharing between twins in beta out-of-frame sequences was weaker because fewer shared sequences reduced the signal-to-noise ratio. Invariant T cells such as MAIT and iNKT could partly confound zero-insertion analyses, though diverse VJ usage argued against this for most clonotypes. Fewer insertions were carried by abundant cord blood beta clonotypes; a weaker similar trend was observed in young adult naive repertoires, while no such trend was observed in memory repertoires. Compared with coincidental sharing between unrelated individuals, an excess of low generation-probability sequences was observed among out-of-frame TCR alpha sequences shared between twins. Because the same donors could not be followed over many years, conclusions were based on cross-sectional statistical analysis.

Receptor libraries were prepared by 5' RACE. Sequencer: Illumina HiSeq 2000. Template switching introduced a universal primer binding site; the final cDNA contained a unique molecular identifier, enabling accurate counting of TCR cDNA molecules. First-strand cDNA for TCR alpha and beta chains was synthesized from specific primers in the conserved constant-segment region. Each cDNA library was double barcoded, with a SMART-Mk sample barcode plus Illumina barcodes, to control for contamination. TruSeq adapter sequences and Illumina sample barcodes were added in two successive PCR steps. The Illumina HiSeq platform was used with custom primers to sequence TCR alpha and beta cDNA libraries. In the original analysis: MiGEC was used to process raw reads and extract unique molecular identifiers, and MiXCR was used to find CDR3 positions. Recombination models were inferred per individual with the repgenHMM and IGoR tools using an EM algorithm. The tcR package in R was used for shared clonotype analysis, with sharing normalized by the product of cloneset sizes. To study raw recombination free of thymic and clonal selection effects, out-of-frame nonproductive sequences were analyzed. TCRdb passed the public sequencing reads through fastp at Q25 and MiXCR, retaining productive beta sequences. Identical CDR3 protein sequences are pooled into one entry, listed with their most common genes and DNA. These V and J calls rely on TCRdb rather than the paper's analysis. Recorded for this sample are about 890,000 distinct CDR3 sequences; approximately 13% of them occurred a single time. About 1.5% of the sample is held by the ten biggest clonotypes.

These data were also reused for a study on yellow fever vaccine responses in identical twins. Taken from the second paper: The authors reported that the T cell response to vaccination in identical twins appeared partly convergent and partly personalized. In the study, vaccine-responding T cell clones were precisely tracked in identical twins.

The sequencing input was PBMCs. The V and J segments used are TRBV4-1 and TRBJ1-6, with no confidently assigned D gene. The TCR originated in a woman younger than 30 in good health. The encoded CDR3 is CASSQQERNSPLHF. The DNA sequence is TGCGCCAGCAGCCAACAGGAGAGAAATTCACCCCTCCACTTT.